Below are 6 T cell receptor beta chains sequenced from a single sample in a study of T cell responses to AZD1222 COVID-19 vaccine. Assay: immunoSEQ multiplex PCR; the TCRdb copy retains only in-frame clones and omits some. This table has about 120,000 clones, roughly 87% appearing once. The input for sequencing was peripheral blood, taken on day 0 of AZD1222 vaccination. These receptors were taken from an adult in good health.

The CDR3: CASRPSGYYGYTF. CDR3 sequence (DNA): TGTGCCAGCAGGCCCAGTGGGTACTATGGCTACACCTTC. The genes are TRBV28 and TRBJ1-2; no reliable D call. V lost 6 bases and J lost 3, with 11 bases in between. Germline V CDR1 and CDR2: MDHEN, SYDVKM. The CDR3 consists of 13 residues.

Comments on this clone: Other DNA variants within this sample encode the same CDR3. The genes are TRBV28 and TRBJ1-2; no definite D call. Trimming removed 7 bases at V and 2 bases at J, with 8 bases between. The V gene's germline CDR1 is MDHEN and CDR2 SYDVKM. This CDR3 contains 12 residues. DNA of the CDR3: TGTGCCAGCACGCTCGACAACTATGGCTACACCTTC. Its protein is CASTLDNYGYTF.

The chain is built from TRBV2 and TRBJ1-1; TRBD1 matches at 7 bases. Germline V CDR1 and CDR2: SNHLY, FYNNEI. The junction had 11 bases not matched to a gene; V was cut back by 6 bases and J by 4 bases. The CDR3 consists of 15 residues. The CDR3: CASSTRGGEGTEAFF. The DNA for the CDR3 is TGTGCCAGCAGCACGAGAGGGGGCGAGGGCACTGAAGCTTTCTTT.

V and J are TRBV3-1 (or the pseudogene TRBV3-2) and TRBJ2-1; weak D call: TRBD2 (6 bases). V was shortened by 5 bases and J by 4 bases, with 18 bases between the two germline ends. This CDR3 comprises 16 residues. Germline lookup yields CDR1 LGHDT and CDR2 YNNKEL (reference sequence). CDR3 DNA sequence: TGTGCCAGCAGCGCTCCCCGAGGACTATCGTACAATGAGCAGTTCTTC. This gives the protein CASSAPRGLSYNEQFF.

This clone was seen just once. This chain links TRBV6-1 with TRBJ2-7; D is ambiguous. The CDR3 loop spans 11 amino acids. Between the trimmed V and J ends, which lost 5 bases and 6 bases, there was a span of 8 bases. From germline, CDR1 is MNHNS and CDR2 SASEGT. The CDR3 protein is CASSSVAEQYF. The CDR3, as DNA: TGTGCCAGCAGTAGCGTCGCCGAGCAGTACTTC.

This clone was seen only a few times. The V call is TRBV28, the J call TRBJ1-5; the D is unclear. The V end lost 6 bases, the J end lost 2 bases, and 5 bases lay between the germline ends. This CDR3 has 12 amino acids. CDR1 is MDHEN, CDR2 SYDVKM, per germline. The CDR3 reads CASRQGNQPQHF. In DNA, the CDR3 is TGTGCCAGCAGGCAGGGCAATCAGCCCCAGCATTTT.